These 13 T cell receptor beta chains were sequenced from one sample in a study of blood T cell repertoires in COVID-19. Using immunoSEQ multiplex PCR, the repertoire was profiled, and TCRdb retains in-frame clones only, with some absent. The repertoire holds 150,000 to 160,000 clones, with 75% to 90% as singletons. Sequencing was done on a sample of peripheral blood. Receptors were obtained from a woman between 70 and 85 years old with acute or convalescent COVID-19.

The V call is TRBV7-2, the J call TRBJ1-1, with a possible D match to TRBD1 (5 bases). The V end was cut by 5 bases, the J end by 2 bases, with 15 bases between. Germline V gene sequence: CDR1 SGHTA, CDR2 FQGNSA. The CDR3 totals 15 residues. CDR3 region: CASSPLGGVNTEAFF. The CDR3 coding sequence is TGTGCCAGCAGCCCCCTAGGAGGGGTTAACACTGAAGCTTTCTTT.

The chain links TRBV28 to TRBJ2-3; TRBD2 aligns across 9 bases. This CDR3 spans 14 amino acids. With V trimmed by 3 bases and J by 4 bases, 2 bases remained unmatched. Germline V gives CDR1 MDHEN, CDR2 SYDVKM. The CDR3 DNA is TGTGCCAGCAGTTTTAGCGGGGGCGCAGATACGCAGTATTTT. Translated, it gives CASSFSGGADTQYF.

This clone showed up just a few times. The genes are TRBV6-4 and TRBJ1-6, with D unclear. This CDR3 contains 15 residues. The V end lost 0 bases, the J end lost 10 bases, and 13 bases lay between the germline ends. CDR1 and CDR2 (germline): MRHNA, SNTAGT. The chain's CDR3 is CASSDSVGMGSPLHF. CDR3 in DNA: TGTGCCAGCAGTGACTCGGTCGGGATGGGATCACCCCTCCACTTT.

This clone appeared a single time. The CDR3 protein is CASSGLPRTGVMQETQYF. The CDR3 DNA sequence: TGTGCCAGCAGCGGATTACCTCGGACAGGGGTAATGCAGGAGACCCAGTACTTC. The gene calls are TRBV2 and TRBJ2-5; TRBD1 aligns across 9 bases. This CDR3 has 18 residues. The junction had 19 bases not matched to a gene; V was cut back by 6 bases and J by 5 bases. Germline V gene data show CDR1 as SNHLY and CDR2 as FYNNEI.

This clone came up a few times. The chain couples TRBV30 to TRBJ1-5, with D possibly being TRBD1 (5 bases). Germline CDR1 and CDR2: GTSNPN and SVGIG (reference sequence). This CDR3 comprises 13 residues. V lost 4 bases, J lost 4 bases, and 11 bases lay in between. This CDR3 is CAWTHGGNQPQHF. The CDR3 coding sequence is TGTGCCTGGACTCACGGGGGGAATCAGCCCCAGCATTTT.

The chain combines TRBV6-1 with TRBJ2-7, with 7 nucleotides matching TRBD2. After removal of 3 bases from V and 4 bases from J, the junction contained 12 bases not matched to a gene. Germline CDR1 MNHNS, CDR2 SASEGT. This CDR3 contains 16 residues. The CDR3 loop reads CASSEGGGVGTYEQYV. The DNA of the CDR3 is TGTGCCAGCAGTGAGGGGGGAGGGGTGGGAACTTACGAGCAGTACGTC.

This clone was seen just once. The chain has TRBV7-8 and TRBJ2-2; 8 nucleotides align to TRBD1. The CDR3 length is 15 residues. CDR1 and CDR2 (germline): SGHVS, FQNEAQ. J lost 2 bases, V lost 5 bases, and 4 bases had no gene match. CDR3 coding DNA: TGTGCCAGCAGCCGAGGACAGGGTAACACCGGGGAGCTGTTTTTT. Its protein product is CASSRGQGNTGELFF.

In its sample, this clone was seen a few times. The chain combines TRBV5-1 with TRBJ1-2, with D unresolved. V was pared by 1 base and J by 2 bases, with 6 bases between. Germline CDR1 reads SGHRS; CDR2 reads YFSETQ. This CDR3 contains 13 residues. CDR3 amino acids: CASSLPGNYGYTF. The DNA for the CDR3 is TGCGCCAGCAGCTTGCCGGGAAACTATGGCTACACCTTC. Combining the CDR3 with reference TRBV5-1 and TRBJ1-2 gives the whole variable domain KAGVTQTPRYLIKTRGQQVTLSCSPISGHRSVSWYQQTPGQGLQFLFEYFSETQRNKGNFPGRFSGRQFSNSRSEMNVSTLELGDSALYLCASSLPGNYGYTFGSGTRLTVV.

The chain combines TRBV5-1 with TRBJ2-5; TRBD1 matches at 7 bases. The V and J ends lost 4 bases and 3 bases, in that order; junction bases with no gene match: 12. The length of the CDR3 is 16 residues. The germline V gene encodes CDR1 SGHRS and CDR2 YFSETQ. Here the CDR3 DNA reads TGCGCCAGCAGCACAGTCCCGGGGACAGACAAAGAGACCCAGTACTTC. Encoded protein: CASSTVPGTDKETQYF.

V usage is TRBV3-1 (or the pseudogene TRBV3-2) and J usage is TRBJ2-7, with D uncertain. V was clipped by 0 bases and J by 2 bases, with 14 bases between them. The CDR3 loop spans 16 amino acids. Looked up from germline, CDR1 is LGHDT and CDR2 is YNNKEL (reference sequence). The CDR3 sequence: CASSQDPFGEAYEQYF. DNA of the CDR3: TGTGCCAGCAGCCAAGATCCGTTTGGAGAGGCCTACGAGCAGTACTTC.

V gene TRBV6-6 combines with J gene TRBJ2-1, with 8 bases identical to TRBD2. Germline CDR1 MNHNY, CDR2 SVGAGI (reference sequence). The CDR3 totals 12 residues. Losses at the gene ends were 7 bases for V and 15 bases for J; bases not matched to a gene: 11. In DNA form, the CDR3 reads TGTGCCAGCACCTCCCCGGGGGGGCCCCTGTTCTTC. It translates to CASTSPGGPLFF.

This clone came up once. J is TRBJ1-6 and V is TRBV6-2 or TRBV6-3; 9 bases map to TRBD1. CDR3 size: 15 residues. Germline V gene data show CDR1 as MNHEY and CDR2 as SVGEGT. The junction had 1 base not matched to a gene; V was cut back by 4 bases and J by 3 bases. The chain's CDR3 is CASSSGQGYNSPLHF. CDR3 nucleotides: TGTGCCAGCAGTTCGGGACAGGGCTATAATTCACCCCTCCACTTT.

In DNA, the CDR3 is TGTGCCACCAGTGATTTCCTAATAGAGACCCAGTACTTC. Protein: CATSDFLIETQYF. The V and J genes are TRBV24-1 and TRBJ2-5; D is unclear. The CDR3 extends over 13 amino acids. Germline loops: CDR1 KGHDR, CDR2 SFDVKD. V dropped 1 base and J dropped 4 bases, with 6 bases sitting between them.